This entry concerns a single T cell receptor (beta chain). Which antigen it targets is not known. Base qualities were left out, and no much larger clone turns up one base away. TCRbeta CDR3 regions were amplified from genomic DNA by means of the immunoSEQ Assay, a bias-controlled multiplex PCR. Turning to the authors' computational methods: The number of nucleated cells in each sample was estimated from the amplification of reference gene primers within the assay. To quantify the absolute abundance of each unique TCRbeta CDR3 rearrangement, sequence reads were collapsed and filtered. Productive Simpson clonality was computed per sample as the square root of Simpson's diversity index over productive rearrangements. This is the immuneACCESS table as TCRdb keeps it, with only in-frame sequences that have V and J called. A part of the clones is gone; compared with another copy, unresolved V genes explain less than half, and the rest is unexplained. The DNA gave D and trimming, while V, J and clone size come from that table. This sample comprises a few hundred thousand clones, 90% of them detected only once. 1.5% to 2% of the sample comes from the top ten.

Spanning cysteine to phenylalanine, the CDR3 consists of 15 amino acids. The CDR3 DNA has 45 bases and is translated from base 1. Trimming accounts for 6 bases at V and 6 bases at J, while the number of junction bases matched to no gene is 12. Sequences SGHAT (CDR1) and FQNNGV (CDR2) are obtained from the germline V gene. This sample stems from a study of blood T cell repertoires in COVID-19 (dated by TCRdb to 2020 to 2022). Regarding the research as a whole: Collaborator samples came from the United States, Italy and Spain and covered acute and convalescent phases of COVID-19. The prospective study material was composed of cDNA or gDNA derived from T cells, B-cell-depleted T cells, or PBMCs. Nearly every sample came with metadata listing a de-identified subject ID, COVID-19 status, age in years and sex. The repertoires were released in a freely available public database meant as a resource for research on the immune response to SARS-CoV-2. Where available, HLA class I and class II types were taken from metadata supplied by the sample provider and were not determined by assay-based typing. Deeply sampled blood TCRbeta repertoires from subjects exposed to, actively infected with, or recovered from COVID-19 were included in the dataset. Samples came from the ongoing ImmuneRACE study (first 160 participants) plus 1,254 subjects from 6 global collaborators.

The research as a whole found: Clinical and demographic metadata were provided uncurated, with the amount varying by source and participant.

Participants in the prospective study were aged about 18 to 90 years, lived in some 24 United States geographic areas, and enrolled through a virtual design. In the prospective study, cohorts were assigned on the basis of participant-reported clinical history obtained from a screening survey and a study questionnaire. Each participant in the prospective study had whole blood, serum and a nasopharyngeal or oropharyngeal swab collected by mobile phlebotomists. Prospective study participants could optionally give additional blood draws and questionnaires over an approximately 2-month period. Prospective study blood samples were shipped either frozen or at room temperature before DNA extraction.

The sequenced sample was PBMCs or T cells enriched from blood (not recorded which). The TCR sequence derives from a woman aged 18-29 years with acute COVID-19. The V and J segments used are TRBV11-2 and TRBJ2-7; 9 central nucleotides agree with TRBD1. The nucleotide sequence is TGTGCCAGCAGTACGCATGGGACAGGGAGAGGCGAGCAGTACTTC. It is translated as CASSTHGTGRGEQYF.